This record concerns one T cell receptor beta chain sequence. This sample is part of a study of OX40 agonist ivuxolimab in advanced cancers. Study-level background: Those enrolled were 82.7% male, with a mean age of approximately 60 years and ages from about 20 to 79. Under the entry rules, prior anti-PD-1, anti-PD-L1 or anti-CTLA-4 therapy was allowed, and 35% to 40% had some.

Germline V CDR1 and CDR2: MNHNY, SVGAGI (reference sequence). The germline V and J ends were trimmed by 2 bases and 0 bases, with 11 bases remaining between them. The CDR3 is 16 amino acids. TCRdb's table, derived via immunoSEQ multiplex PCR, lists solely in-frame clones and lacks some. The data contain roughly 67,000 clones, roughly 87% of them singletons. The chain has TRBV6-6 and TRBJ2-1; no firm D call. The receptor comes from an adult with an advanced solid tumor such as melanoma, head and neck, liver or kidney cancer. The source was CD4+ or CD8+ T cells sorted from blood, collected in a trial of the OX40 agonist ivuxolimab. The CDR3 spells CASSYEQPSSYNEQFF. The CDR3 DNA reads TGTGCCAGCAGTTACGAACAGCCCAGCTCCTACAATGAGCAGTTCTTC.